Included here is one T cell receptor beta chain sequence, with context. The antigen remains unidentified. This sample was taken from a study of cytomegalovirus exposure and HLA in healthy donors. Clones were read by immunoSEQ multiplex PCR, and TCRdb kept only the in-frame ones, dropping some. The sample has some 140,000 clones, 85% to 90% seen once. The CDR3 runs to 16 residues. V was pared by 2 bases and J by 5 bases, with 19 bases between. The germline V gene encodes CDR1 ENHRY and CDR2 SYGVKD. Points from the study as a whole: First-cohort TCR clusters tended to co-occur in the 130 or so validation repertoires, a later analysis found. Rarity held for most TCR sequences, but there were some public TCRs that occurred in many donors. High specificity and sensitivity for cytomegalovirus status were reported for the classifier.

The TCR sequence derives from a woman between 18 and 30 years old in good health and CMV-seropositive. The chain combines TRBV10-3 with TRBJ2-7; D call uncertain. The sample consisted of PBMCs. The CDR3 sequence: CAISEVVRPPRNEQYF. CDR3 coding DNA: TGTGCCATCAGTGAGGTGGTCAGGCCCCCCAGGAACGAGCAGTACTTC.